The rows below give T cell receptor beta chains drawn from one sample of a study of T cells after yellow fever vaccination. TCRdb redid the calling of the 5' RACE reads with MiXCR, one entry per CDR3 protein. Altogether some 500,000 distinct CDR3 sequences are present, roughly 13% being singletons, with the ten largest covering more than 13%. The source was PBMCs, collected on the day of the yellow fever booster vaccination. The receptors shown here come from a man under 40 who received the YFV17D yellow fever vaccine. Each CDR3 is given with its conserved first and last residue. Fields, in order: D gene, V gene, J gene, clone size, CDR3 DNA, CDR3 protein. The D gene is left open where the match is weak. Rows may omit the clone size; those that give it use once, few, many or a size class.

NA	TRBV4-3	TRBJ2-2	few	TGCGCCAGCAGCCAAGAGACTAGTTACACCGGGGAGCTGTTTTTT	CASSQETSYTGELFF
NA	TRBV6-1	TRBJ2-5	few	TGTGCCAGCAGAAGAGGGGGTCAACAAGAGACCCAGTACTTC	CASRRGGQQETQYF
NA	TRBV12-3/TRBV12-4	TRBJ1-1	NA	TGTGCCAGCAGTCCGCCCTTAGGGGCGAACACTGAAGCTTTCTTT	CASSPPLGANTEAFF
TRBD1	TRBV3-1	TRBJ2-2	NA	TGTGCCAGCAGCCGTGGGACAGGGCTTAACACCGGGGAGCTGTTTTTT	CASSRGTGLNTGELFF
NA	TRBV6-5	TRBJ2-1	NA	TGTGCCAGCAGTTACTCGATCGGTGCAGGGCAGCCGGGTGAGCAGTTCTTC	CASSYSIGAGQPGEQFF
NA	TRBV7-9	TRBJ2-7	NA	TGTGCCAGCAGCCCTTTGGCCCCCTACGAGCAGTACTTC	CASSPLAPYEQYF
NA	TRBV4-3	TRBJ2-7	many	TGCGCCAGCAGCCCCGGCGGGGTCTACAGCTCCTACGAGCAGTACTTC	CASSPGGVYSSYEQYF
NA	TRBV11-2	TRBJ2-1	NA	TGTGCCAGCAGCTTCCGGGACTTACTCTACAATGAGCAGTTCTTC	CASSFRDLLYNEQFF
NA	TRBV29-1	TRBJ2-1	few	TGCAGCGTTGACCACTTCGTTAGCCGTGGGGACAATGAGCAGTTCTTC	CSVDHFVSRGDNEQFF
TRBD2	TRBV5-5	TRBJ2-7	few	TGTGCCAGCAGCGACGTAGGACTAGCGGACTACGAGCAGTACTTC	CASSDVGLADYEQYF
NA	TRBV7-6	TRBJ2-7	many	TGTGCCAGCAGCTTAACGGGGGTCTCCTACGAGCAGTACTTC	CASSLTGVSYEQYF
TRBD2	TRBV6-2/TRBV6-3	TRBJ2-7	NA	TGTGCCAGCAGTTGGGTCGCTAGCGGGGGTGAGCAGTACTTC	CASSWVASGGEQYF
TRBD2	TRBV3-1	TRBJ2-5	few	TGTGCCAGCAGCCACGGACTAGCGGGAGGAGGGGGAGAGACCCAGTACTTC	CASSHGLAGGGGETQYF
TRBD2	TRBV20-1	TRBJ2-7	few	TGCAGTGCTAGAGATGCGGTAGCGGGAGTAGAGTGGCACTACGAGCAGTACTTC	CSARDAVAGVEWHYEQYF
NA	TRBV6-2/TRBV6-3	TRBJ2-2	many	TGTGCCAGCAGTTACTGGAGCCCAGCGAACACCGGGGAGCTGTTTTTT	CASSYWSPANTGELFF
TRBD2	TRBV23-1	TRBJ2-3	NA	TGCGCCAGCAGACGGCGGGGGGGGAGAGATACGCAGTATTTT	CASRRRGGRDTQYF
NA	TRBV27	TRBJ1-6	NA	TGTGCCAGCAGTTTAGGGCGGCGGTTGTCACCCCTCCACTTT	CASSLGRRLSPLHF
NA	TRBV25-1	TRBJ2-7	NA	TGTGCCAGCAGTGGCAGGGACTTGCCCCCACCCTACGAGCAGTACTTC	CASSGRDLPPPYEQYF
NA	TRBV18	TRBJ2-7	many	TGTGCCAGCAGTCCTGGGACCTACGAGCAGTACTTC	CASSPGTYEQYF
TRBD2	TRBV27	TRBJ2-7	few	TGTGCCAGCAGTCCACCCTTCGCGGGAGTTCCATACGAGCAGTACTTC	CASSPPFAGVPYEQYF
NA	TRBV12-3/TRBV12-4	TRBJ1-1	NA	TGTGCCAGCAGACCGCGGGAGGGCACTGAAGCTTTCTTT	CASRPREGTEAFF